A single sample is the source of the 8 T cell receptor beta chains below, sequenced in a study of OX40 agonist ivuxolimab in advanced cancers. The assay was immunoSEQ multiplex PCR, and TCRdb's table has in-frame clones only and misses some. The table lists 80,000 to 100,000 clones, roughly nine tenths of them singletons. The specimen comprised CD4+ or CD8+ T cells sorted from blood, sampled in a trial of the OX40 agonist ivuxolimab. The receptors derive from an adult with an advanced solid tumor such as melanoma, head and neck, liver or kidney cancer.

V and J are TRBV6-5 and TRBJ2-7; a weak D match, TRBD2 (5 bases). Trimming removed 2 bases from V and 0 bases from J, with 11 bases in between. The CDR3 contains 15 residues. The germline CDR1 and CDR2 sequences are MNHEY and SVGAGI. The CDR3 sequence: CASSYSSTNSYEQYF. In nucleotides, the CDR3 is TGTGCCAGCAGTTACAGCTCGACTAACTCCTACGAGCAGTACTTC.

The rearrangement links TRBV19 to TRBJ2-7; a possible D gene is TRBD2 (6 bases). The V end lost 3 bases, the J end lost 0 bases, and 12 bases lay between the germline ends. The CDR3 contains 15 residues. The germline gives CDR1 LNHDA, CDR2 SQIVND (reference sequence). CDR3 in amino acids: CASSMGGASSYEQYF. The DNA for the CDR3 is TGTGCCAGTAGTATGGGCGGGGCGAGCTCCTACGAGCAGTACTTC.

V is TRBV11-2 and J is TRBJ1-2; D is perhaps TRBD1 (6 bases). Trimming took 2 bases from V and 2 from J, leaving 12 bases between them. This CDR3 region has 15 residues. Germline CDR1 reads SGHAT; CDR2 reads FQNNGV. The CDR3 nucleotides are TGTGCCAGCAGCTTAAGGGGGAGGGGGAACTATGGCTACACCTTC. As protein: CASSLRGRGNYGYTF.

V usage is TRBV13 and J usage is TRBJ2-7; 11 bases align to TRBD2. CDR3 size: 19 residues. Germline CDR1 reads PRHDT; CDR2 reads FYEKMQ (reference sequence). The V segment lost 4 bases and the J segment 4 bases; nucleotides outside the gene matches: 18. The CDR3 is CASSSAGLAGGFRRYEQYF. The CDR3 DNA is TGTGCCAGCAGCTCAGCGGGGCTAGCGGGGGGATTCCGGCGGTACGAGCAGTACTTC.

V usage is TRBV15 and J usage is TRBJ2-1, with TRBD2 matching 10 bases. With V trimmed by 7 bases and J by 6 bases, 3 bases remained unmatched. CDR1 and CDR2 (germline): LNHNV, YYDKDF (reference sequence). CDR3 length: 13 amino acids. This chain's CDR3 is CATTRTSGNEQFF. The DNA of the CDR3 is TGTGCCACCACCAGGACTAGCGGCAATGAGCAGTTCTTC.

V and J are TRBV5-1 and TRBJ2-7; D could derive from TRBD1 or TRBD2 (5 bases each). This CDR3 contains 13 residues. Trimming removed 0 bases at V and 5 bases at J, with 9 bases between. Germline values: CDR1 SGHRS, CDR2 YFSETQ. CDR3 amino acids: CASSLGQGDEQYF. CDR3 nucleotides: TGCGCCAGCAGCTTGGGGCAGGGAGACGAGCAGTACTTC. The full variable domain, with the rest looked up from reference TRBV5-1 and TRBJ2-7, is KAGVTQTPRYLIKTRGQQVTLSCSPISGHRSVSWYQQTPGQGLQFLFEYFSETQRNKGNFPGRFSGRQFSNSRSEMNVSTLELGDSALYLCASSLGQGDEQYFGPGTRLTVT.

This chain links TRBV5-6 with TRBJ2-1, with 10 bases identical to TRBD1. The trim removed 1 base at V and 7 bases at J, leaving 5 bases unmatched. The CDR3 loop spans 15 amino acids. Germline V gene lookup returns CDR1 SGHDT and CDR2 YYEEEE. The CDR3, as DNA: TGTGCCAGCAGCTTGAAGGGACAGGGGCGGAATGAGCAGTTCTTC. This codes for CASSLKGQGRNEQFF.

This clone was counted once. The chain is built from TRBV7-9 and TRBJ2-4; no reliable D call. In germline, CDR1 is SEHNR, CDR2 FQNEAQ (reference sequence). V lost 1 base, J lost 7 bases, and 5 bases lay in between. This CDR3 has 12 amino acids. CDR3 sequence reads: CASSLGGNIQYF. CDR3 bases: TGTGCCAGCAGCTTAGGTGGGAACATTCAGTACTTC.